The 14 T cell receptor beta chains below all came from one sample that was sequenced in a study of siplizumab effects on memory and regulatory T cells. Profiling relied on immunoSEQ multiplex PCR, and the TCRdb table lists in-frame clones only, not all of them. The data show 80,000 to 130,000 clones, roughly 94% seen once. The sample consisted of Tregs sorted from blood. These receptors all stem from a human donor in good health.

The chain recombines TRBV9 with TRBJ1-1; D perhaps matches TRBD1 (6 bases). The CDR3 consists of 16 residues. The germline gives CDR1 SGDLS, CDR2 YYNGEE. V lost 1 base and J lost 1, with 14 bases in between. The CDR3 DNA reads TGTGCCAGCAGCGTATCGGGGGCGATGAAGAACACTGAAGCTTTCTTT. Its translation: CASSVSGAMKNTEAFF.

This clone has a handful of counts. The chain recombines TRBV6-4 with TRBJ2-3, with D uncertain. Trimming shortened V by 3 bases and J by 3 bases, and 13 bases separated the two germline ends. The germline CDR1 and CDR2 sequences are MRHNA and SNTAGT. This CDR3 comprises 15 residues. CDR3 protein: CASSESESRTDTQYF. The CDR3, as DNA: TGTGCCAGCAGTGAAAGCGAGTCGAGAACAGATACGCAGTATTTT.

V usage is TRBV27 and J usage is TRBJ2-1; 14 nucleotides agree with TRBD2. CDR3 length: 16 amino acids. V was clipped by 9 bases and J by 4 bases; unmatched bases: 8. Germline assignment: CDR1 MNHEY and CDR2 SMNVEV (reference sequence). CDR3 coding DNA: TGTGCCAGTAGACTAGCGGGAGGGCCGCAGTACAATGAGCAGTTCTTC. Amino acids: CASRLAGGPQYNEQFF.

The chain recombines TRBV15 with TRBJ1-2; D remains ambiguous. Germline V gene sequence: CDR1 LNHNV, CDR2 YYDKDF (reference sequence). Deletions cut 0 bases from V and 8 bases from J, with 10 bases between. The CDR3 consists of 13 residues. The CDR3 here is CATSRELYSGYTF. CDR3 in DNA: TGTGCCACCAGCAGAGAATTGTATTCCGGCTACACCTTC.

The V call is TRBV28, the J call TRBJ2-5, with D maybe TRBD2 (5 bases). Germline V lookup: CDR1 MDHEN, CDR2 SYDVKM. V shed 3 bases and J shed 7 bases, with 9 bases lying between them. This CDR3 region has 12 residues. Written as DNA, the CDR3 is TGTGCCAGCAGTTTGGGAGCCCGGACCCAGTACTTC. The encoded protein is CASSLGARTQYF.

This rearrangement joins TRBV6-1 to TRBJ1-2, with D uncertain. Germline V gene lookup returns CDR1 MNHNS and CDR2 SASEGT. The ends were cut back, 1 base at V and 8 bases at J, with 8 bases in the middle. The CDR3 consists of 12 residues. Written as DNA, the CDR3 is TGTGCCAGCAGTGAAGTCCCAAGGGGCTACACCTTC. This encodes CASSEVPRGYTF.

The CDR3 here is CASKKTHTETYGYTF. DNA for the CDR3: TGTGCCAGCAAAAAAACTCACACGGAAACTTATGGCTACACCTTC. The chain has TRBV6-6 and TRBJ1-2; no clear D. The CDR3 loop spans 15 amino acids. V dropped 7 bases and J dropped 5 bases, with 20 bases sitting between them. CDR1 and CDR2 from the germline V gene are MNHNY and SVGAGI (reference sequence).

This sequence joins TRBV30 and TRBJ1-6; TRBD1 aligns across 7 bases. This CDR3 comprises 15 residues. Trimming took 4 bases from V and 5 from J; bases not matched to a gene: 8. CDR1 GTSNPN and CDR2 SVGIG come from the germline V gene (reference sequence). CDR3 residues: CAWNLPGQNNSPLHF. In DNA, the CDR3 is TGTGCCTGGAACCTCCCGGGACAGAATAATTCACCCCTCCACTTT.

This clone occurred once. V and J are TRBV14 and TRBJ2-5; D call uncertain. Trimming pared 1 base from V and 5 bases from J, leaving 5 bases between. The germline V gene encodes CDR1 SGHDN and CDR2 FVKESK. The CDR3 runs to 12 residues. The CDR3 DNA reads as TGTGCCAGCAGCCAAGTCAGGGAGACCCAGTACTTC. Translated: CASSQVRETQYF.

The rearrangement links TRBV5-1 to TRBJ2-3, with 9 bases that match TRBD1. The V segment lost 3 bases and the J segment 4 bases; nucleotides outside the gene matches: 3. This CDR3 has 14 residues. Germline CDR1 is SGHRS and CDR2 is YFSETQ. The CDR3 bases are TGCGCCAGCAGCTCGGACAGGGGATCAGATACGCAGTATTTT. Translated: CASSSDRGSDTQYF.

This chain links TRBV7-7 with TRBJ2-5; D is perhaps TRBD1 (7 bases). Germline CDR1 SSHAT, CDR2 FNYEAQ (reference sequence). The CDR3 is made up of 15 amino acids. V was trimmed by 5 bases and J by 5 bases, leaving 18 bases between them. The CDR3 region has the DNA TGTGCCAGCAGCGCAGGGGGGTCGCCAGGGGAGACCCAGTACTTC. As protein: CASSAGGSPGETQYF.

The rearrangement uses TRBV28 and TRBJ1-1, with TRBD1 as a possible D gene (5 bases). V shed 2 bases and J shed 3 bases, with 16 bases lying between them. Looked up from germline, CDR1 is MDHEN and CDR2 is SYDVKM. CDR3 length: 16 residues. The DNA of the CDR3 is TGTGCCAGCAGTTTAAACCTGGGACTTGTTGACACTGAAGCTTTCTTT. Translated: CASSLNLGLVDTEAFF. Variable domain in full (rest from reference TRBV28 and TRBJ1-1): DVKVTQSSRYLVKRTGEKVFLECVQDMDHENMFWYRQDPGLGLRLIYFSYDVKMKEKGDIPEGYSVSREKKERFSLILESASTNQTSMYLCASSLNLGLVDTEAFFGQGTRLTVV.

The chain couples TRBV7-6 to TRBJ1-4; D not certain. CDR1 and CDR2 from the germline V gene are SGHVS and FNYEAQ. The CDR3 extends over 15 amino acids. The V end lost 1 base, the J end lost 0 bases, and 6 bases lay between the germline ends. In DNA, the CDR3 is TGTGCCAGCAGCTTAGTGGAGGCAACTAATGAAAAACTGTTTTTT. Its protein is CASSLVEATNEKLFF.

The V call is TRBV7-3, the J call TRBJ2-3, with D unclear. The CDR3 sequence is 17 residues long. V gave up 1 base and J gave up 2 bases, with 16 bases separating them. The germline gives CDR1 SGHTA, CDR2 FQGTGA. The CDR3 DNA sequence: TGTGCCAGCAGCTTAAGGGTCCCGTTTGGCAACACAGATACGCAGTATTTT. This sequence encodes CASSLRVPFGNTDTQYF.